This T cell receptor beta chain originates from a study of Ad26.COV2.S vaccination and SARS-CoV-2 variants (dated by TCRdb to the early 2020s). Concerning the study at large: Vaccine-arm donors were drawn from COV1001, a multicentre, randomized, double-blind, placebo-controlled phase I-IIa trial of Ad26.COV2.S in healthy adults. TCRbeta repertoire sequencing was used to assess the specificity and breadth of SARS-CoV-2-reactive T cell receptors after Ad26.COV2.S vaccination. A total of 32 samples were included in the TCR-sequenced set, comprising around 19 Ad26.COV2.S vaccine recipients, 5 placebo recipients and 8 SARS-CoV-2 convalescent individuals. Blinding of investigators to trial group allocation was maintained during experiments and outcome assessment. Participants in the trial were split at random into five groups of five each, receiving low-dose or high-dose Ad26.COV2.S once or twice, or else placebo on both occasions. Ad26.COV2.S was administered intramuscularly at a dose of 5x10^10 or 1x10^11 viral particles, either as one shot or as two shots given 56 days apart.

About this clone: It lacks a known antigen. One base away there is no much larger clone; base qualities are not given.

Overall results and qualifications from the work: Ad26.COV2.S recipients had higher spike-specific TCR breadth than placebo recipients (P = 0.0014). The study lacked the statistical power to compare responses across vaccine doses or regimens. Vaccine and placebo recipients had comparable non-spike TCR breadth, which fits with the vaccine containing only spike. After vaccination, substantial breadth of spike-specific CD8+ and CD4+ T cell responses was reported. The authors noted that the TCR breadth and depth analyses may have underestimated total T cell responses.

The germline V gene (reference sequence) yields SEHNR for CDR1 and FQNEAQ for CDR2. The germline V end is reduced by 3 bases and the J end by 9 bases; junction bases left unmatched: 11. From the cysteine up to the phenylalanine, the CDR3 has a length of 15 residues. The read is trimmed to its CDR3 DNA, 45 bases read in frame from base 1. The immunoSEQ Assay was used to sequence TCRbeta CDR3 regions. After extraction, genomic DNA underwent amplification by bias-controlled multiplex PCR, followed by high-throughput sequencing. The study's processing was this. To quantify the absolute abundance of every unique TCRbeta CDR3 region, sequences were collapsed and filtered. Usable DNA was measured by amplifying reference genes present in all nucleated cells, and TCRbeta template counts were normalized to that usable DNA to estimate T cell fraction. Repertoire TCRs were annotated as SARS-CoV-2-specific by exact matching of V gene, CDR3 amino acid sequence and J gene to a known reactive TCR set. The reference SARS-CoV-2 TCR set came from MIRA and was filtered for enrichment in COVID-19-positive ImmuneCODE repertoires, removing public or cross-reactive TCRs. Drawing on the MIRA antigens, annotated TCRs were analysed further at the level of specific ORF or position within ORF. Breadth was defined as the number of annotated unique rearrangements divided by the total number of unique productive rearrangements, and depth was defined as the summed frequency of the annotated unique rearrangements. Two-sided Wilcoxon rank-sum tests were applied when comparing TCR breadth between groups. In its TCRdb copy, this immuneACCESS table keeps in-frame sequences only and misses some clones. Where compared with another copy, unresolved V genes explain less than half of these, and the others have no known cause. The DNA was the basis for D and trimming; V, J and clone size are from that table. The sample has about 350,000 clones on record, 70% to 90% of them singletons. The ten largest clones capture about 3.3% of the sample.

Sample treatment or condition, as interpreted from the label and publication: 15 to 20 received Ad26.COV2.S at low or high dose, single or two shots; 5 received placebo; per-sample allocation not given. Repertoires of vaccine and placebo recipients were sequenced from samples collected on day 63 after the first injection. In Cohort 1b, about 27 adults aged 18-55 years were enrolled at a single site in Boston, USA, between 29 July and 7 August 2020. Ad26.COV2.S consisted of a replication-incompetent adenovirus type 26 vector by which a prefusion-stabilized SARS-CoV-2 spike protein from the original Wuhan strain was expressed.

The clonotype originates from a person between 18 and 65 years old who received the Ad26.COV2.S COVID-19 vaccine or a placebo. The specimen comprised peripheral blood, sampled in a trial of Ad26.COV2.S vaccine versus placebo. Here the chain combines TRBV7-9 and TRBJ2-1, with 7 central nucleotides matching TRBD2. DNA sequence: TGTGCCAGCAGCTTTTCCGGGACTAACCTCGGTGAGCAGTTCTTC. The resulting protein is CASSFSGTNLGEQFF.